The T cell receptor (beta chain) described here comes from a study of patients and donors after allogeneic stem cell transplantation (dated by TCRdb to 2018 to 2020). Details on this clonotype: The antigen it binds to is not known. Nothing much larger sits one base from this clone, and base qualities are not available.

Libraries were made using RT-PCR. The sequencing machine was a NextSeq 550. The public reads were reprocessed in TCRdb via fastp at Q25 and MiXCR, keeping in-frame beta chains. Identical CDR3 protein sequences are pooled into one entry, listed with their most common genes and DNA. Within this sample are hundreds of thousands of distinct CDR3 sequences, with 16% of them counted one time only. Of the sample, roughly 7% falls within the top ten clones. From its cysteine to its phenylalanine, the CDR3 spans 16 amino acids. Only the CDR3 part of the read is kept: 48 bases, read in frame from the first base. At the junction V is shortened by 4 bases and J by 8 bases; bases outside the gene matches: 11. From a lookup of the germline V gene, CDR1 and CDR2 are LGHNA and YSLEER.

The sample taken for sequencing was blood, either unsorted or a sorted T cell fraction (not recorded which). The rearrangement joined TRBV4-3 to TRBJ1-4; the central 9 bases match TRBD1. The sequence was collected from a human donor who was either an allogeneic HSCT recipient or a stem cell or donor lymphocyte infusion donor (not recorded which). It is not recorded whose cells these are; they may come from a transplant donor. CDR3 reads: CASSPDRGGVIEKLFF. The DNA sequence is given as TGCGCCAGCAGCCCGGACAGGGGCGGTGTAATAGAAAAACTGTTTTTT.